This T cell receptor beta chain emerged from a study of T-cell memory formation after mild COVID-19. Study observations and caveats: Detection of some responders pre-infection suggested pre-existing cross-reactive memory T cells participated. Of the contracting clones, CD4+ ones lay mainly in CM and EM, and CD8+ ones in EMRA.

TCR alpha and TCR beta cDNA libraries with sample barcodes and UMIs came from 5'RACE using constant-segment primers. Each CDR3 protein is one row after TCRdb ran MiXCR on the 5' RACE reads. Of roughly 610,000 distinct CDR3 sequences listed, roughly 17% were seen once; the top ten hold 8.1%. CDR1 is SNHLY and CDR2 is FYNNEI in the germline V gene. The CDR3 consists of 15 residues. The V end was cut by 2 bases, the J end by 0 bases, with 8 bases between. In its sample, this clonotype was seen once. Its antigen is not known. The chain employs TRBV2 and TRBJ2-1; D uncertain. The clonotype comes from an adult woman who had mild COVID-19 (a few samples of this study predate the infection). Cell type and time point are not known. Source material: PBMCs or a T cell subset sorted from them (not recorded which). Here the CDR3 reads CASSEPRSSYNEQFF. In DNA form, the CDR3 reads TGTGCCAGCAGTGAACCCCGAAGCTCCTACAATGAGCAGTTCTTC.